This TCR beta chain derives from a study of cytomegalovirus exposure and HLA in healthy donors. In the PCR, 60 Vbeta and 13 Jbeta primers were used. Sequenced by immunoSEQ multiplex PCR; TCRdb stores in-frame clones only, minus some. Of about 140,000 clones in the sample, over 70% are singletons; the top ten hold approximately 1%. CDR3 size: 14 residues. Germline lookup yields CDR1 SGHRS and CDR2 YFSETQ. V shed 0 bases and J shed 4 bases, with 7 bases lying between them. This clone appeared once. V gene TRBV5-1 combines with J gene TRBJ1-4; D call uncertain. The source is a man in his late teens or twenties in good health and CMV-seronegative. The sample was PBMCs. The CDR3 sequence: CASSLDSFNEKLFF. DNA of the CDR3: TGCGCCAGCAGCTTGGACAGTTTTAATGAAAAACTGTTTTTT.